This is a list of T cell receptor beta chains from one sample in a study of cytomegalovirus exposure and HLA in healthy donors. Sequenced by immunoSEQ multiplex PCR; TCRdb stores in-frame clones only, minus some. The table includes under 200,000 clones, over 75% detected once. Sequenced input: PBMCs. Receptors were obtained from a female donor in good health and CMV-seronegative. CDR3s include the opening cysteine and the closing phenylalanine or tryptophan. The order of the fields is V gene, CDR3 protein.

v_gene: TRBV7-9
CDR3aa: CASSPRLAEQFF

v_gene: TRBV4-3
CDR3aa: CASSHGLDRSYEQYF

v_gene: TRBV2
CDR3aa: CASRQAFTDTQYF

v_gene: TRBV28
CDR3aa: CASGRTGGAGNTIYF

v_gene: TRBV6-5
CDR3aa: CASSSVRANYGYTF

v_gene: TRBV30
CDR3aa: CALLGTLTTEAFF

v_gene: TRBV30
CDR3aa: CAWRGQPNEKLFF

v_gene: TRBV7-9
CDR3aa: CASSLSSPLHF

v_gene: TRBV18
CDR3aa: CASSPPGRPYEQYF

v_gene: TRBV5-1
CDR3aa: CASSLDPLSVSTDTQYF

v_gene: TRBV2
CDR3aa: CASSDLAPFANYGYTF

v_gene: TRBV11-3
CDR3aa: CASSWGLAGADTQYF

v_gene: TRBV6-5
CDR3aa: CASSLQGVDQPQHF

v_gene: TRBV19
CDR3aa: CASTPGAGELFF

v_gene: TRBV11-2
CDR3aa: CASSLIIRGGDTEAFF

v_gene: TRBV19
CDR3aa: CASSRLAGDGTDTQYF

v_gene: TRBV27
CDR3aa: CASSLGQGPYNEQFF

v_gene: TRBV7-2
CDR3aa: CASRLGGGDTDTQYF

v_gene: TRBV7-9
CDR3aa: CSSSPGTTPMNTEAFF

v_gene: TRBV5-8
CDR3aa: CASSPGTSGIYNEQFF

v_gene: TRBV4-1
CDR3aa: CASSQDGLAVNEQFF

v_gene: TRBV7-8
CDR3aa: CASSLANRDRYGYTF

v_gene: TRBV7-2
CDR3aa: CASSYPRQGGPQETQYF

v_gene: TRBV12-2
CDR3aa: CASRPRARGGTSGVTPTEQYF

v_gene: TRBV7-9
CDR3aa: CSSGQVNTEAFF

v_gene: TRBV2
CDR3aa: CASKGDSTDTQYF

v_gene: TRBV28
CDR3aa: CASDQGAYYGYTF

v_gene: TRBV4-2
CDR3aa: CASSQGLAGASTDTQYF

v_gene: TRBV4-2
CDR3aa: CASSQGQENTEAFF

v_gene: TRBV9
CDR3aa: CASSLTGYGNTEAFF

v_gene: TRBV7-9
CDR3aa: CASSLETGSKNIQYF

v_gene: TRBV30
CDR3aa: CAWSPPGQPNYGYTF

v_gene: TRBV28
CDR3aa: CASSLGTGHGEQYF

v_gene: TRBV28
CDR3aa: CASSRGLAGYQETQYF

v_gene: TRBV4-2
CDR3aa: CASGQDPGQGRAFF

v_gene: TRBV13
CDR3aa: CASSALAGGSYEQYF

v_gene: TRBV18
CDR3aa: CASSPQGAGSGELFF